The 3 T cell receptor beta chains given below trace back to one sample, sequenced in a study of Tregs in tolerant kidney transplant recipients. Recipients received nonmyeloablative bone marrow transplants from related graft donors, with transient mixed chimerism. Measured with immunoSEQ multiplex PCR; TCRdb has only the in-frame clones, and not every one. The sample table includes nearly 15,000 clones. Material: CD4+ T cells from blood (PBMCs), obtained 12 months after the transplant. These receptors were obtained from a human patient who received a combined kidney and bone marrow transplant. Some T cells may possibly be graft donor cells.

A note on this clone: The read terminates 3 residues ahead of where the CDR3 ends, so the germline J gene completes it. The chain employs TRBV5-5 and TRBJ2-5, with D possibly being TRBD1 (6 bases). This CDR3 is 14 amino acids long. Germline loops: CDR1 SGHKS, CDR2 YYEKEE (reference sequence). The germline V and J ends were trimmed by 0 bases and 4 bases, with 10 bases remaining between them. The covered CDR3 bases are TGTGCCAGCAGCTTGGACCAGGGGCGAGAGACC. It specifies CASSLDQGRET. The complete CDR3 reads CASSLDQGRETQYF.

Points on this clone: Compared with germline, one end of the junction differs, possibly owing to a read error. Sequencing ends 3 residues short of the CDR3 end; the germline J gene provides the rest. The chain has TRBV4-2 and TRBJ1-2; 7 positions agree with TRBD1. Germline V CDR1 and CDR2: LGHNA, YNFKEQ. This CDR3 is 14 amino acids long. CDR3 DNA (partial): TGCGCCAGCAGCCAATCGGACAGGCCCTATGGC. Its protein is CASSQSDRPYG. The CDR3 as a whole reads CASSQSDRPYGYTF.

Considering frequency, this clone is medium-sized (0.01 to 0.1%). Sequencing ends 3 residues short of the CDR3 end; the germline J gene provides the rest. The V gene is TRBV2, the J gene TRBJ2-5; 13 bases fit TRBD2. The CDR3 runs 16 residues. The trim removed 7 bases at V and 3 bases at J, leaving 8 bases unmatched. CDR1 SNHLY and CDR2 FYNNEI come from the germline V gene. Incomplete CDR3 DNA: TGTGCCAGCAACCTTAGACTAGCGGGAGGCAAAGAGACC. Translation: CASNLRLAGGKET. The entire CDR3 sequence reads CASNLRLAGGKETQYF.